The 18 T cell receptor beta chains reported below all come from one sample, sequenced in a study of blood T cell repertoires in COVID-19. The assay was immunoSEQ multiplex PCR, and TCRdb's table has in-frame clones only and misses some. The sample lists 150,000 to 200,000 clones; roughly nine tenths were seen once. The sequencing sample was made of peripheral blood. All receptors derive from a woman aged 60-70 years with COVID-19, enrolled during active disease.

CDR3 nucleotide sequence: TGTGCCAGCTCACCGGGACAGGGAGAGGGGATCGAGCAGTACTTC. Protein product: CASSPGQGEGIEQYF. The gene calls are TRBV18 and TRBJ2-7; 9 bases fit TRBD1. Germline V CDR1 and CDR2: KGHSH, LQKENI. The CDR3 extends over 15 amino acids. J lost 6 bases, V lost 3 bases, and 9 bases had no gene match.

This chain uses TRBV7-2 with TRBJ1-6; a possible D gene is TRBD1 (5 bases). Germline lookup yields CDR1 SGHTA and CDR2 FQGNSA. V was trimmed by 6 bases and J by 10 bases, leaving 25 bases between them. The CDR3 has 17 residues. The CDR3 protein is CASRSIRGGTVYSPLHF. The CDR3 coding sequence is TGTGCCAGCAGATCAATTCGGGGCGGGACTGTTTACTCACCCCTCCACTTT.

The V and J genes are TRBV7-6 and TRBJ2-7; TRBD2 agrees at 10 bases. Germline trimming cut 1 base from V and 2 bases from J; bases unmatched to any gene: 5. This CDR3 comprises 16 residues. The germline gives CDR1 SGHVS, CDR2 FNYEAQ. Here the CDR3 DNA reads TGTGCCAGCAGCTTAGAGCCTAGCGGGAGCACCTACGAGCAGTACTTC. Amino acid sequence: CASSLEPSGSTYEQYF.

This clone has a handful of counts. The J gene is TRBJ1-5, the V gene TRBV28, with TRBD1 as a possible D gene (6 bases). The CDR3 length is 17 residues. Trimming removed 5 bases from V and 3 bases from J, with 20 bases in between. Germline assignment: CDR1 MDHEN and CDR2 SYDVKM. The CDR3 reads CASSPPGTRDPNQPQHF. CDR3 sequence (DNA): TGTGCCAGCAGTCCTCCGGGGACACGGGATCCCAATCAGCCCCAGCATTTT.

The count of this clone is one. CDR3 sequence: CASSLRDWQGINYGYTF. CDR3 coding DNA: TGTGCCAGCAGCTTGAGGGACTGGCAGGGTATTAACTATGGCTACACCTTC. The chain employs TRBV5-5 and TRBJ1-2; D might be TRBD1 (5 bases). There are 17 residues in the CDR3. Deletions cut 1 base from V and 1 base from J, with 17 bases between. Germline CDR1 is SGHKS and CDR2 is YYEKEE (reference sequence).

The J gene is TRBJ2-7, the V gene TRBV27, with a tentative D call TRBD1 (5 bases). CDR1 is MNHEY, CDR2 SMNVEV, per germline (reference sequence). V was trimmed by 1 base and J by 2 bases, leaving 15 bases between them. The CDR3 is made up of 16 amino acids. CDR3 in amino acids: CASSLYQTEVTYEQYF. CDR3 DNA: TGTGCCAGCAGTTTATATCAGACAGAAGTAACCTACGAGCAGTACTTC.

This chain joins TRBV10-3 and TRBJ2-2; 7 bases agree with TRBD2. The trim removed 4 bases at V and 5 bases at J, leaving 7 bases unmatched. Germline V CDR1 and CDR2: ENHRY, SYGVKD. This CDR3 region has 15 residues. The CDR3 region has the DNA TGTGCCATCAGTGTGCGGGGAGGGCGGACCGGGGAGCTGTTTTTT. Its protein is CAISVRGGRTGELFF.

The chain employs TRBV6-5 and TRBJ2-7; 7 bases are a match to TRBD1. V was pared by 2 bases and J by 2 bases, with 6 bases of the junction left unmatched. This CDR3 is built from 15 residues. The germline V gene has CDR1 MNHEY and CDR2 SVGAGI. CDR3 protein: CASSYQQTGAYEQYF. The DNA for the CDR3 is TGTGCCAGCAGTTACCAACAAACAGGGGCCTACGAGCAGTACTTC.

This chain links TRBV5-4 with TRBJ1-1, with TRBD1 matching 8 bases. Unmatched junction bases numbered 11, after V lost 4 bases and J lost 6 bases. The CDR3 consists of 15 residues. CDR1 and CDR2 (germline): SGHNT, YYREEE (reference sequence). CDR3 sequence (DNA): TGTGCCAGCAGCGCGGACAGGGTTAAAGCGTCTGAAGCTTTCTTT. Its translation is CASSADRVKASEAFF.

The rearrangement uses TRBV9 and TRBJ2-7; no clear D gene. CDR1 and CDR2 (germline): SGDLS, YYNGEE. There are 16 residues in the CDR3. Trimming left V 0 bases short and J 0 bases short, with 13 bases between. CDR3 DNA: TGTGCCAGCAGCGTAGGGGCAGGAATCAGCTCCTACGAGCAGTACTTC. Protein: CASSVGAGISSYEQYF.

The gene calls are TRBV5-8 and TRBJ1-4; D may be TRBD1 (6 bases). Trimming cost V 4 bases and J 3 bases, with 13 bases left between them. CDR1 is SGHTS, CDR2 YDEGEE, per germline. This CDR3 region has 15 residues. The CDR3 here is CASSRIRGPNEKLFF. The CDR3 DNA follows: TGTGCCAGCAGCCGTATCAGGGGTCCTAATGAAAAACTGTTTTTT.

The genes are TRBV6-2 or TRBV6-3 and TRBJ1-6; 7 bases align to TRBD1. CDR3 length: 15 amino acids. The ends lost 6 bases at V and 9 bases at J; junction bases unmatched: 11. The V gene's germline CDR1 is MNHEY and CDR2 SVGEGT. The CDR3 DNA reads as TGTGCCAGCAGCACACCCGGGACAGCTACTTCACCCCTCCACTTT. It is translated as CASSTPGTATSPLHF.

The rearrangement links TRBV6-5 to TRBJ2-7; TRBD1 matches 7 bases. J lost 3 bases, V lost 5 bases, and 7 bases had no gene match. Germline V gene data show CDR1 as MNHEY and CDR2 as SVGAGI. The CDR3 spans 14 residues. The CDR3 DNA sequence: TGTGCCAGCAGTCGCCGACAGGGAGTCTACGAGCAGTACTTC. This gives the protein CASSRRQGVYEQYF.

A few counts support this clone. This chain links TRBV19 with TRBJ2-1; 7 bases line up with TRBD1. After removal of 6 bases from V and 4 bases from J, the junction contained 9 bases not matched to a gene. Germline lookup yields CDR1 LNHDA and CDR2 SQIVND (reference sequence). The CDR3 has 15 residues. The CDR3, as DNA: TGTGCCAGTAGCTCGACAGGGTTAACATACAATGAGCAGTTCTTC. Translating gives CASSSTGLTYNEQFF.

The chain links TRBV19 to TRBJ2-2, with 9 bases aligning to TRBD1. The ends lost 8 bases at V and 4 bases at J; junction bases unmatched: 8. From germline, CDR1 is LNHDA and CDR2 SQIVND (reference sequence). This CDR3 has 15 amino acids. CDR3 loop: CASRTGGSRTGELFF. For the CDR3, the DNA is TGTGCCAGTCGTACAGGGGGCAGTCGCACCGGGGAGCTGTTTTTT.

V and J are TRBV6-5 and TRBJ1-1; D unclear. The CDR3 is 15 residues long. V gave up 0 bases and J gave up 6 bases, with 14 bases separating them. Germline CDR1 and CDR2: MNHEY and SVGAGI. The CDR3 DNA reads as TGTGCCAGCAGTTACTCGAGGGTGAGAGAGGCTGAAGCTTTCTTT. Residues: CASSYSRVREAEAFF.

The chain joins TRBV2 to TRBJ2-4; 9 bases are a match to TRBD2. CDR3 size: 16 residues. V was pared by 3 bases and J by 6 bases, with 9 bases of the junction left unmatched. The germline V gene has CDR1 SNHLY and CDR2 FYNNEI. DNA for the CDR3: TGTGCCAGCAGTGACTTTGGCCTAGCGGGAAGAAACATTCAGTACTTC. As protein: CASSDFGLAGRNIQYF. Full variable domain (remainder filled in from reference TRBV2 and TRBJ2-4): EPEVTQTPSHQVTQMGQEVILRCVPISNHLYFYWYRQILGQKVEFLVSFYNNEISEKSEIFDDQFSVERPDGSNFTLKIRSTKLEDSAMYFCASSDFGLAGRNIQYFGAGTRLSVL.

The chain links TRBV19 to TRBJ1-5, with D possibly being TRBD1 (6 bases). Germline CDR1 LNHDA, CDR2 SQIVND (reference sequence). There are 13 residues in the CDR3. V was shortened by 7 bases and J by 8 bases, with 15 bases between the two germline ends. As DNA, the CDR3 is TGTGCCAGTATTCAGGACAGAGAGAAGCCCCAGCATTTT. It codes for CASIQDREKPQHF.